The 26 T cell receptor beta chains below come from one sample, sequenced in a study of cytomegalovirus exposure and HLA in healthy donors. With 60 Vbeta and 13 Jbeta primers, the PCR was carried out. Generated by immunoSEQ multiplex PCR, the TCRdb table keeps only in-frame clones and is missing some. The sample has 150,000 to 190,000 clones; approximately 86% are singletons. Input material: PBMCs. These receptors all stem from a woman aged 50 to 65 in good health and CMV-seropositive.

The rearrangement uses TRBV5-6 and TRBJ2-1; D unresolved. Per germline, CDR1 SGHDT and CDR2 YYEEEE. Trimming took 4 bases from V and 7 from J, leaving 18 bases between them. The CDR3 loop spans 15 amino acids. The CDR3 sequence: CASSDPGQIENEQFF. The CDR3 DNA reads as TGTGCCAGCAGCGATCCGGGTCAAATCGAAAATGAGCAGTTCTTC.

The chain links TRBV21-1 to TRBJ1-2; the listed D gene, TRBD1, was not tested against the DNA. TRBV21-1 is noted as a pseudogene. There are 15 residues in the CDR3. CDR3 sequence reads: CASSNGRSTDYGYTF. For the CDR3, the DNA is TGTGCCAGCAGCAACGGCAGGTCTACAGACTATGGCTACACCTTC.

CDR3 bases: TGTGCCAGCAGTTCCGCGGGGGGTGGAAAGACTGAAGCTTTCTTT. It yields the protein CASSSAGGGKTEAFF. The chain couples TRBV6-5 to TRBJ1-1, with a tentative D call TRBD1 (5 bases). The CDR3 loop spans 15 amino acids. CDR1 MNHEY and CDR2 SVGAGI come from the germline V gene. The germline V and J ends were trimmed by 4 bases and 5 bases, with 17 bases remaining between them.

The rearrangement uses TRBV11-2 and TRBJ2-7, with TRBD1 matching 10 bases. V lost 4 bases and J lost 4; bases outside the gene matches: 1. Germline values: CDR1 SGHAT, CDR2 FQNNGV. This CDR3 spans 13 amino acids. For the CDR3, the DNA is TGTGCCAGCAGCTGGGGACAGGGGTACGAGCAGTACTTC. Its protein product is CASSWGQGYEQYF.

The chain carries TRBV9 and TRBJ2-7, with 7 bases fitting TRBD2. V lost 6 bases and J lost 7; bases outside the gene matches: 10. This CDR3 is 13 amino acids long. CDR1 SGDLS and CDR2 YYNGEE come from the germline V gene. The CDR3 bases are TGTGCCAGCACGTCCGGGACCGGGGGGGAGCAGTACTTC. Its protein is CASTSGTGGEQYF.

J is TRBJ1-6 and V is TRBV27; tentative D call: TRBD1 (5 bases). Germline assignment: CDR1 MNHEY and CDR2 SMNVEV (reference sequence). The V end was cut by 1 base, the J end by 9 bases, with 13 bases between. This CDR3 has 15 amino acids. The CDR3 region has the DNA TGTGCCAGCAGTTTATGGGGGGACCCTAGTTCACCCCTCCACTTT. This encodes CASSLWGDPSSPLHF.

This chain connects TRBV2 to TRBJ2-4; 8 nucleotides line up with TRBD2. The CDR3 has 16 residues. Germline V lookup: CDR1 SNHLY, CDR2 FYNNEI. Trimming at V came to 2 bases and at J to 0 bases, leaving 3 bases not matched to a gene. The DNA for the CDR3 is TGTGCCAGCAGTGAATCCAGCGGGGGAGCCAAAAACATTCAGTACTTC. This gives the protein CASSESSGGAKNIQYF.

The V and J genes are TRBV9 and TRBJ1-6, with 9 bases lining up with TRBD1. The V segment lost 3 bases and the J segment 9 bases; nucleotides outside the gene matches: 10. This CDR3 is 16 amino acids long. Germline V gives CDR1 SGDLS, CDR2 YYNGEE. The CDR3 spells CASSAATDRGGSPLHF. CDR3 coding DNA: TGTGCCAGCAGCGCAGCTACGGACAGGGGTGGTTCACCCCTCCACTTT.

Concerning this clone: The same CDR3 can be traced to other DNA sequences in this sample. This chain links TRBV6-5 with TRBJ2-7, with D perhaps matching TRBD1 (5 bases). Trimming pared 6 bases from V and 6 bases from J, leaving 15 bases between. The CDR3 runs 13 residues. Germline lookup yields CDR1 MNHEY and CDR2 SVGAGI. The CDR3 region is CASRTRLGVEQYF. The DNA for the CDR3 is TGTGCCAGCAGAACCCGGTTAGGGGTCGAGCAGTACTTC.

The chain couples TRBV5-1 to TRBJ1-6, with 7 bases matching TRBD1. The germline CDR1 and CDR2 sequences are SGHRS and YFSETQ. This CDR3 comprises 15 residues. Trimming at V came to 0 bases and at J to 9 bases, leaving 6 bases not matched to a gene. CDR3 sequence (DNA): TGCGCCAGCAGCTTGGGGCAGGGGGGTCTTTCACCCCTCCACTTT. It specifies CASSLGQGGLSPLHF.

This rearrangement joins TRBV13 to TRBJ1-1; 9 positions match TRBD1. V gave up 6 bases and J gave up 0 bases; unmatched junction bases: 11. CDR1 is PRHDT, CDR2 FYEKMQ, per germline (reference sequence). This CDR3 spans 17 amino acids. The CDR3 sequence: CASRRKMTGGMNTEAFF. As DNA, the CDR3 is TGTGCCAGCAGAAGAAAGATGACAGGGGGAATGAACACTGAAGCTTTCTTT. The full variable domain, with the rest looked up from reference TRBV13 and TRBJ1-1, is AAGVIQSPRHLIKEKRETATLKCYPIPRHDTVYWYQQGPGQDPQFLISFYEKMQSDKGSIPDRFSAQQFSDYHSELNMSSLELGDSALYFCASRRKMTGGMNTEAFFGQGTRLTVV.

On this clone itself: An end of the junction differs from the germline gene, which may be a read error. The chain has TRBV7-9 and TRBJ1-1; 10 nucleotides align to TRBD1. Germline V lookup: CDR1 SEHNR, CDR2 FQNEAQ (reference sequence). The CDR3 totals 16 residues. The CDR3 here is CSSHPTGTGARTEAFF. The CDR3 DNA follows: TGTTCCAGCCACCCTACCGGGACAGGGGCACGGACTGAAGCTTTCTTT.

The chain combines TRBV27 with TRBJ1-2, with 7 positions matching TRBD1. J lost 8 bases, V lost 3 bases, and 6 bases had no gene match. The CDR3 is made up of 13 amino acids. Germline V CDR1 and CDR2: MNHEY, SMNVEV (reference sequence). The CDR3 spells CASSFRQGIGYTF. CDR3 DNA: TGTGCCAGCAGTTTCCGACAGGGAATCGGCTACACCTTC.

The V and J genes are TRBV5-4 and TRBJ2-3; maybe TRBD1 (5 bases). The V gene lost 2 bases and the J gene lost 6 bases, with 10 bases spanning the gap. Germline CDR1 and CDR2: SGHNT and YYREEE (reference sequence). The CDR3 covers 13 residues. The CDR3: CASSLPPGDTQYF. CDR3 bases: TGTGCCAGCAGCTTACCCCCAGGGGATACGCAGTATTTT.

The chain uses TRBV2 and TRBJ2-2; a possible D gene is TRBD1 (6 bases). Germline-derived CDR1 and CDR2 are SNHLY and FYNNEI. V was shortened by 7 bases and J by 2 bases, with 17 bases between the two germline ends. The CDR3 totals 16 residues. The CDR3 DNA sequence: TGTGCCAGCAAAAGATCGTTGGACAGAAACACCGGGGAGCTGTTTTTT. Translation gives CASKRSLDRNTGELFF.

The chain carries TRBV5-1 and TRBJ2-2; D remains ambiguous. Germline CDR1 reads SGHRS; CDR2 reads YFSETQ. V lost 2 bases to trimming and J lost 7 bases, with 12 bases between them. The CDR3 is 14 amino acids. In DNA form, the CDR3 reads TGCGCCAGCAGCTTAGACACGTTGGGCGGGGAGCTGTTTTTT. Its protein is CASSLDTLGGELFF.

The CDR3: CASSLRDMSSPLHF. For the CDR3, the DNA is TGTGCCAGCAGCTTGAGGGACATGTCGTCACCCCTCCACTTT. The J gene is TRBJ1-6, the V gene TRBV5-6, with a tentative D call TRBD1 (6 bases). CDR1 is SGHDT, CDR2 YYEEEE, per germline. Trimming removed 1 base from V and 10 bases from J, with 12 bases in between. This CDR3 contains 14 residues.

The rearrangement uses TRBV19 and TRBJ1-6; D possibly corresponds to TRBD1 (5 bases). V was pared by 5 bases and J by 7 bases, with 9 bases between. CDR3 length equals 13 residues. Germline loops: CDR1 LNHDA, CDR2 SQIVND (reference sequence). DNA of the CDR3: TGTGCCAGTAGTCTACAGGAGAATTCACCCCTCCACTTT. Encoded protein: CASSLQENSPLHF. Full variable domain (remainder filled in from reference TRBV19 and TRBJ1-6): DGGITQSPKYLFRKEGQNVTLSCEQNLNHDAMYWYRQDPGQGLRLIYYSQIVNDFQKGDIAEGYSVSREKKESFPLTVTSAQKNPTAFYLCASSLQENSPLHFGNGTRLTVT.

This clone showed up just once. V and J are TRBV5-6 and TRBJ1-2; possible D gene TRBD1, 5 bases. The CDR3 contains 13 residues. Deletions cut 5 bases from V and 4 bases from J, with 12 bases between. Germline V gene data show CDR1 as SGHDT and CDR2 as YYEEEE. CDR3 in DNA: TGTGCCAGCAGTTACGGGACTAGCTATGGCTACACCTTC. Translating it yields CASSYGTSYGYTF.

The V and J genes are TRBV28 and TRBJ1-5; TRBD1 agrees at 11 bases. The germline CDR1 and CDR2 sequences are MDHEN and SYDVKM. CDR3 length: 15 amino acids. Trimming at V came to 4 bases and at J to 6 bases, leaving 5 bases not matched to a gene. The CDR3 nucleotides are TGTGCCAGCAGTTCCCCGGGACAGGGGGGTCAGCCCCAGCATTTT. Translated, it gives CASSSPGQGGQPQHF.

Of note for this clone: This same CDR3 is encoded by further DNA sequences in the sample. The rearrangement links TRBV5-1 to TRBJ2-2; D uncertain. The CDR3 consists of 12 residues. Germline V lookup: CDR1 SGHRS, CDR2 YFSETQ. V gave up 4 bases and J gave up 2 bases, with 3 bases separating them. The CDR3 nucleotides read TGCGCCAGCAGCCTAAACACCGGGGAGCTGTTTTTT. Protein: CASSLNTGELFF.

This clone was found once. The DNA for the CDR3 is TGTGCCAGCGGGACAGGGGTTAACGAGCAGTACTTC. Encoded protein: CASGTGVNEQYF. The J gene is TRBJ2-7, the V gene TRBV6-6; TRBD1 aligns across 10 bases. This CDR3 contains 12 residues. V was clipped by 8 bases and J by 5 bases; unmatched bases: 3. Germline V gene data show CDR1 as MNHNY and CDR2 as SVGAGI (reference sequence).

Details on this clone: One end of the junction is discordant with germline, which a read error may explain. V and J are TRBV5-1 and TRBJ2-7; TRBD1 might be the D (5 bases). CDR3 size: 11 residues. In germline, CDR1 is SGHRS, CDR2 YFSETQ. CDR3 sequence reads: CASSYAAGWDF. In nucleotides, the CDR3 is TGCGCCAGCAGCTATGCCGCAGGGTGGGACTTC.

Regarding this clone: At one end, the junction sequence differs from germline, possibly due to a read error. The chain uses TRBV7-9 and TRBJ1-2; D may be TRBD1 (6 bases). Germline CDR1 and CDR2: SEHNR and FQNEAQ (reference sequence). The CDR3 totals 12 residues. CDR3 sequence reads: CSSSFNREGYTF. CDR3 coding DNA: TGTTCCAGCAGCTTTAACAGGGAAGGCTACACCTTC.

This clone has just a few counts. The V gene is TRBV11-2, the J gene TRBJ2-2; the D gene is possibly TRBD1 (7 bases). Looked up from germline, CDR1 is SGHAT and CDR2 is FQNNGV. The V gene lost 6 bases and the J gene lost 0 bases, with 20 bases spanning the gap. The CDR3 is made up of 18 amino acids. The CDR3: CASRGGTVNLPNTGELFF. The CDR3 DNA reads TGTGCCAGCAGAGGGGGGACAGTAAACTTACCGAACACCGGGGAGCTGTTTTTT.

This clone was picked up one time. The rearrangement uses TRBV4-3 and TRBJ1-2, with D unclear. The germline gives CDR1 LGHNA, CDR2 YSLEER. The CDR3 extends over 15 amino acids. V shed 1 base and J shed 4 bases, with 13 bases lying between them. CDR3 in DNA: TGCGCCAGCAGCCAAGCGACACTCACCCTCTATGGCTACACCTTC. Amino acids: CASSQATLTLYGYTF.